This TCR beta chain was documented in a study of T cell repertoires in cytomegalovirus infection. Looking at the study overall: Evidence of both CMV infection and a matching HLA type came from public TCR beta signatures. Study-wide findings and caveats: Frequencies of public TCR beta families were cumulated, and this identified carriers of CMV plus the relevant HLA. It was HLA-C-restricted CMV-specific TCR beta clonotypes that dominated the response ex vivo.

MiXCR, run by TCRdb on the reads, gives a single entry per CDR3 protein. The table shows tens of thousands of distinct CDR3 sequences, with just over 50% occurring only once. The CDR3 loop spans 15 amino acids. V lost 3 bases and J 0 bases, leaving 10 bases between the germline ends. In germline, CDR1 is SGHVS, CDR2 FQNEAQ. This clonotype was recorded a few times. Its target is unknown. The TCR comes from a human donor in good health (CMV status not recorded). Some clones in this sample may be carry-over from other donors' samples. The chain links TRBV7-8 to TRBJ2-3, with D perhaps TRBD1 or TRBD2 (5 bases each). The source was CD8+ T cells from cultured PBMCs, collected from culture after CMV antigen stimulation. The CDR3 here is CASSFRGRSTDTQYF. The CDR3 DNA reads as TGTGCCAGCAGCTTCCGGGGCCGTAGCACAGATACGCAGTATTTT.